The source of this T cell receptor beta chain is a study (dated by TCRdb to 2012 to 2014). This clonotype was recorded many times. No cognate antigen has been identified for it. Base qualities are not recorded, but no much larger clone differs from it by a single base. Reading from cysteine to phenylalanine, the CDR3 counts 16 amino acids. Only the CDR3 region is kept as DNA, spanning 48 bases read in frame from base 1. According to the germline V gene, CDR1 reads LGHNA and CDR2 reads YSLEER. V loses 0 bases of germline sequence and J loses 3 bases, and the interval between the two ends is 11 bases. Reads for this sample came from an Illumina Genome Analyzer IIx. TCRdb reran the public reads through fastp at Q25 and MiXCR, keeping productive beta chains. Every entry covers one CDR3 protein and lists the most common genes and DNA from its rows. Counted in this sample were nearly 15,000 distinct CDR3 sequences; around 35% of them appeared once. 15% to 20% of the sample comes from the top ten.

Recombination linked TRBV4-3 to TRBJ2-2; TRBD1 could be the D gene, as 5 bases match. The source material was blood. The sequence was obtained from a human donor. The DNA sequence is TGCGCCAGCAGCCAAGAATCCCTGACAGACACCGGGGAGCTGTTTTTT. It translates as CASSQESLTDTGELFF.